These 14 T cell receptor beta chains share one sample of origin, sequenced in a study of cytomegalovirus exposure and HLA in healthy donors. The primer mix had 60 Vbeta and 13 Jbeta primers. Clones were sequenced by immunoSEQ multiplex PCR, and TCRdb holds only the in-frame ones, with some missing. Here the sample spans about 120,000 clones, around 76% being singletons. The sample was PBMCs. The receptors stem from a man in his 60s in good health and CMV-seropositive.

The V gene is TRBV11-1, the J gene TRBJ2-1, with TRBD2 matching over 13 bases. Germline CDR1 is SGHAT and CDR2 is FQDESV (reference sequence). The CDR3 has 16 amino acids. Germline trimming cut 6 bases from V and 10 bases from J; bases unmatched to any gene: 12. The CDR3 here is CASSYPPGLAGNEQFF. CDR3 nucleotide sequence: TGTGCCAGCAGTTACCCCCCGGGACTAGCGGGAAACGAGCAGTTCTTC.

This chain uses TRBV5-1 with TRBJ2-5; TRBD2 aligns across 10 bases. Losses at the gene ends were 3 bases for V and 4 bases for J; bases not matched to a gene: 9. The germline gives CDR1 SGHRS, CDR2 YFSETQ. The CDR3 covers 16 residues. CDR3 bases: TGCGCCAGCAGCTGGGGCGCTAGCGGGGGTGGAGAGACCCAGTACTTC. Protein product: CASSWGASGGGETQYF.

V gene TRBV27 combines with J gene TRBJ2-4, with 7 bases identical to TRBD1. Trimming removed 6 bases from V and 5 bases from J; junction bases left unmatched: 7. The germline V gene encodes CDR1 MNHEY and CDR2 SMNVEV (reference sequence). This CDR3 is built from 14 residues. The CDR3 sequence is CASSPDRVQNIQYF. The CDR3 coding sequence is TGTGCCAGCAGCCCCGACAGGGTTCAAAACATTCAGTACTTC.

This clone was seen a single time. Other DNA sequences from this sample encode an identical CDR3 as well. The chain combines TRBV7-6 with TRBJ2-2; 15 positions match TRBD2. The germline CDR1 and CDR2 sequences are SGHVS and FNYEAQ. The CDR3 extends over 19 amino acids. V lost 5 bases and J lost 7; bases outside the gene matches: 14. This CDR3 is CASSPIGTSGRSVGGELFF. The CDR3 coding sequence is TGTGCCAGCAGCCCGATTGGGACTAGCGGGAGGTCGGTCGGCGGGGAGCTGTTTTTT.

This clone was seen just once. The chain is built from TRBV9 and TRBJ2-7, with 7 bases that match TRBD2. With 1 base clipped from V and 1 base from J, the junction kept 2 bases outside the gene matches. CDR1 is SGDLS and CDR2 is YYNGEE in the germline V gene. CDR3 size: 14 residues. This chain's CDR3 is CASSVTGGSYEQYF. The DNA of the CDR3 is TGTGCCAGCAGCGTAACGGGAGGTTCCTACGAGCAGTACTTC.

The V gene is TRBV11-2, the J gene TRBJ1-1; the D gene is possibly TRBD1 (5 bases). The CDR3 has 17 residues. Per germline, CDR1 SGHAT and CDR2 FQNNGV. Trimming took off 3 bases at V and 0 bases at J, with 17 bases between the two ends. The CDR3 here is CASSLAGWGGMNTEAFF. The CDR3 nucleotides read TGTGCCAGCAGCTTGGCAGGGTGGGGTGGTATGAACACTGAAGCTTTCTTT.

The table lists this clone with a few counts. The CDR3 DNA is TGTGCCAGCAGCGCGGACAGGGATCAGCCCCAGCATTTT. It translates to CASSADRDQPQHF. The chain uses TRBV2 and TRBJ1-5; TRBD1 matches 8 bases. The CDR3 length is 13 residues. Trimming removed 6 bases from V and 5 bases from J; junction bases left unmatched: 3. CDR1 and CDR2 from the germline V gene are SNHLY and FYNNEI.

In nucleotides, the CDR3 is TGTGCCAGCAGTGGGGTACCGGGAAGCGAGCAGTACTTC. It yields the protein CASSGVPGSEQYF. The chain joins TRBV6-1 to TRBJ2-7; a weak D match, TRBD2 (5 bases). CDR3 length: 13 amino acids. Looked up from germline, CDR1 is MNHNS and CDR2 is SASEGT. V was pared by 4 bases and J by 6 bases, with 13 bases between.

V is TRBV7-7 and J is TRBJ2-2; TRBD2 matches 11 bases. V lost 2 bases, J lost 3 bases, and 2 bases stayed unmatched. Germline values: CDR1 SSHAT, CDR2 FNYEAQ (reference sequence). The CDR3 is 16 residues long. CDR3 nucleotide sequence: TGTGCCAGCAGCTTATTACTAGCGGGGGACACCGGGGAGCTGTTTTTT. Amino acid sequence: CASSLLLAGDTGELFF.

The chain combines TRBV28 with TRBJ1-5, with TRBD1 as a possible D gene (5 bases). Trimming removed 3 bases from V and 6 bases from J, with 18 bases in between. The CDR3 length is 16 residues. CDR1 and CDR2 from the germline V gene are MDHEN and SYDVKM. In DNA form, the CDR3 reads TGTGCCAGCAGTTTTGTTGGCCAGGGCGGGGCTCAGCCCCAGCATTTT. It is translated as CASSFVGQGGAQPQHF.

The V call is TRBV2, the J call TRBJ1-2, with 7 bases aligning to TRBD1. The length of the CDR3 is 14 residues. From germline, CDR1 is SNHLY and CDR2 FYNNEI. The junction had 6 bases not matched to a gene; V was cut back by 3 bases and J by 5 bases. The CDR3 loop is CASSEDRSVYGYTF. The CDR3 bases are TGTGCCAGCAGTGAGGACAGGAGTGTTTATGGCTACACCTTC.

The chain couples TRBV4-1 to TRBJ1-5, with a tentative D call TRBD1 (6 bases). The CDR3 has 13 residues. Trimming removed 2 bases from V and 11 bases from J, with 13 bases in between. Germline lookup yields CDR1 MGHRA and CDR2 YSYEKL. The CDR3 region is CASSQRGGLAQHF. The CDR3 coding sequence is TGCGCCAGCAGCCAAAGGGGGGGGCTGGCCCAGCATTTT.

V and J are TRBV19 and TRBJ2-7, with D possibly TRBD1 on 6 matching bases. The CDR3 has 13 amino acids. Germline assignment: CDR1 LNHDA and CDR2 SQIVND (reference sequence). V lost 4 bases and J lost 4, with 11 bases in between. CDR3 nucleotide sequence: TGTGCCAGTAGTAGGGGCAGGGGATACGAGCAGTACTTC. This sequence encodes CASSRGRGYEQYF.

The rearrangement links TRBV19 to TRBJ2-7; D is unresolved. This CDR3 has 13 residues. The V and J ends lost 5 bases and 3 bases respectively, with 11 bases between them. Germline CDR1 reads LNHDA; CDR2 reads SQIVND (reference sequence). The CDR3 DNA reads TGTGCCAGTAGTCCGGGTTGGATCTACGAGCAGTACTTC. This sequence encodes CASSPGWIYEQYF.